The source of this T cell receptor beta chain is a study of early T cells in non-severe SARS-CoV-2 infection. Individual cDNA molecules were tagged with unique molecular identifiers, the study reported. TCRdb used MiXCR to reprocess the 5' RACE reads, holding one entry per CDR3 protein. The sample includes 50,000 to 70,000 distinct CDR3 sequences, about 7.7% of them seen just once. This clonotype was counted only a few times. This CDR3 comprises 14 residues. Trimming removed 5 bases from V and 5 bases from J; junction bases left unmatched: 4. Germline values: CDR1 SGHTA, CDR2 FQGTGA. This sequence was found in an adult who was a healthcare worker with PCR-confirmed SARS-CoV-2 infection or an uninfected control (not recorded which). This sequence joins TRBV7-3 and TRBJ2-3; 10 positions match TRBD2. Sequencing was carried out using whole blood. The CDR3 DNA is TGTGCCAGCAGCCCCAGCGGGAGGGAAGATACGCAGTATTTT. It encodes CASSPSGREDTQYF.